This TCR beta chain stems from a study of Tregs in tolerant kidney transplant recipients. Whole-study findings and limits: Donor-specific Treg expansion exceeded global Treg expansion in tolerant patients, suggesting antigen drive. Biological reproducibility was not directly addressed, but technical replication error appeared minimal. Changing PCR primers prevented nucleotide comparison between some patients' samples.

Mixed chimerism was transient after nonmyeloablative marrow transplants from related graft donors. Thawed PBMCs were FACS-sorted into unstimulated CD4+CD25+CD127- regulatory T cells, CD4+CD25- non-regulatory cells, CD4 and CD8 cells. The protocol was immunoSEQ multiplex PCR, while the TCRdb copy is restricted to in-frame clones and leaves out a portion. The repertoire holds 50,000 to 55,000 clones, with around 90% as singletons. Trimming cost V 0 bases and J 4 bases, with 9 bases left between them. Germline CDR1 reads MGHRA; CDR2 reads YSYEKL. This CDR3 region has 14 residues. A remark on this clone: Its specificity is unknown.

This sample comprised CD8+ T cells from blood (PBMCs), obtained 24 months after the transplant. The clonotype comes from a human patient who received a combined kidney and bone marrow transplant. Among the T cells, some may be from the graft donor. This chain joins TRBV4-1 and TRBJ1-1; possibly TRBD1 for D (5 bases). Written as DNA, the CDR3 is TGCGCCAGCAGCCAAGATTGGGGCCGCACTGAAGCTTTCTTT. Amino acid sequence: CASSQDWGRTEAFF.